A single sample gave rise to the 32 T cell receptor beta chains below, sequenced in a study of cytomegalovirus exposure and HLA in healthy donors. In the PCR, 60 Vbeta and 13 Jbeta primers were used. Assay: immunoSEQ multiplex PCR; the TCRdb copy retains only in-frame clones and omits some. The repertoire consists of 180,000 or so clones, with about 75% occurring once and the leading ten covering about 7.7%. Sequenced sample: PBMCs. These TCRs come from a woman aged 40 to 55 in good health and CMV-seropositive.

The chain carries TRBV5-6 and TRBJ2-1, with D hard to call. The CDR3 consists of 12 residues. V was pared by 3 bases and J by 3 bases, with 4 bases between. CDR1 is SGHDT and CDR2 is YYEEEE in the germline V gene. The CDR3 nucleotides read TGTGCCAGCAGCTCGGGCTACAATGAGCAGTTCTTC. This translates into CASSSGYNEQFF.

This chain links TRBV28 with TRBJ1-3; D not certain. CDR1 and CDR2 from the germline V gene are MDHEN and SYDVKM. The CDR3 totals 15 residues. The V end was cut by 3 bases, the J end by 2 bases, with 11 bases between. The DNA for the CDR3 is TGTGCCAGCAGTTTGGTTCCGGGGACTGGAAACACCATATATTTT. It codes for CASSLVPGTGNTIYF.

The chain combines TRBV7-6 with TRBJ2-7, with a tentative D call TRBD2 (5 bases). Deletions cut 4 bases from V and 5 bases from J, with 12 bases between. The CDR3 covers 13 residues. Per the germline V gene, CDR1 is SGHVS and CDR2 is FNYEAQ. The CDR3 bases are TGTGCCAGCAGCTCTCTAGCAACCCACGAGCAGTACTTC. Protein product: CASSSLATHEQYF.

DNA for the CDR3: TGTGCCAGCAGCGTGGGGGGGGTTCAGGGTGAGCAGTTCTTC. It yields the protein CASSVGGVQGEQFF. The rearrangement joins TRBV6-1 to TRBJ2-1, with 7 bases identical to TRBD2. The CDR3 has 14 amino acids. The germline gives CDR1 MNHNS, CDR2 SASEGT. J gave up 9 bases and V 6 bases, and 11 bases lay outside the gene matches.

The J gene is TRBJ1-2, the V gene TRBV2; a weak D match, TRBD1 (5 bases). This CDR3 contains 14 residues. The germline CDR1 and CDR2 sequences are SNHLY and FYNNEI. Trimming removed 2 bases from V and 3 bases from J, with 10 bases in between. CDR3 amino acids: CASSENRLDYGYTF. The CDR3 DNA follows: TGTGCCAGCAGTGAAAACAGGCTGGACTATGGCTACACCTTC. Using reference TRBV2 and TRBJ1-2 for the parts outside the CDR3, the full variable domain is EPEVTQTPSHQVTQMGQEVILRCVPISNHLYFYWYRQILGQKVEFLVSFYNNEISEKSEIFDDQFSVERPDGSNFTLKIRSTKLEDSAMYFCASSENRLDYGYTFGSGTRLTVV.

This clone showed up just a few times. The chain is built from TRBV19 and TRBJ1-2; 7 positions agree with TRBD1. V trimming: 10 bases; J trimming: 8 bases; junction bases outside the gene matches: 16. From germline, CDR1 is LNHDA and CDR2 SQIVND (reference sequence). The CDR3 spans 14 residues. The CDR3 sequence: CATRQGSSSRGYTF. CDR3 nucleotide sequence: TGTGCCACTAGACAGGGTTCCTCTTCTAGAGGCTACACCTTC.

The V gene is TRBV5-1, the J gene TRBJ2-1; D is possibly TRBD2 (6 bases). The length of the CDR3 is 15 residues. Trimming stripped 5 bases from V and 2 bases from J, with 14 bases between. Germline assignment: CDR1 SGHRS and CDR2 YFSETQ. The CDR3 sequence: CASRGLEGTYNEQFF. The DNA for the CDR3 is TGCGCCAGCAGAGGGTTGGAGGGTACCTACAATGAGCAGTTCTTC.

The chain recombines TRBV5-1 with TRBJ2-3; 7 bases fit TRBD1. V was clipped by 5 bases and J by 4 bases; unmatched bases: 10. Germline lookup yields CDR1 SGHRS and CDR2 YFSETQ. The CDR3 totals 15 residues. The CDR3 reads CASSHRGARPDTQYF. CDR3 DNA: TGCGCCAGCAGTCACAGGGGTGCTAGGCCAGATACGCAGTATTTT.

V gene TRBV28 combines with J gene TRBJ2-7, with 8 bases identical to TRBD1. Trimming took 6 bases from V and 4 from J; bases not matched to a gene: 8. Germline lookup yields CDR1 MDHEN and CDR2 SYDVKM. This CDR3 contains 14 residues. The CDR3 loop reads CASSPPGGGYEQYF. The CDR3 DNA sequence: TGTGCCAGCAGCCCCCCAGGGGGCGGTTACGAGCAGTACTTC.

This rearrangement joins TRBV27 to TRBJ2-1; tentatively, D is TRBD2 (6 bases). Germline V gene data show CDR1 as MNHEY and CDR2 as SMNVEV (reference sequence). The CDR3 loop spans 16 amino acids. V dropped 2 bases and J dropped 2 bases, with 13 bases sitting between them. The DNA for the CDR3 is TGTGCCAGCAGTTTAAGCCCGGGGGTAACCTACAATGAGCAGTTCTTC. Translated: CASSLSPGVTYNEQFF.

This chain uses TRBV5-1 with TRBJ1-4; 7 nucleotides agree with TRBD1. The length of the CDR3 is 15 residues. V lost 5 bases, J lost 1 base, and 5 bases stayed unmatched. In germline, CDR1 is SGHRS, CDR2 YFSETQ. CDR3: CASRPTGVTNEKLFF. The CDR3 DNA is TGCGCCAGCAGGCCCACAGGGGTAACTAATGAAAAACTGTTTTTT.

This clone has more than one count but fewer than ten. The CDR3 loop reads CASSGGLASTDTQYF. The CDR3 DNA reads TGTGCCAGCAGCGGTGGGCTTGCTAGCACAGATACGCAGTATTTT. The chain combines TRBV7-2 with TRBJ2-3, with no clear D. The ends were cut back, 5 bases at V and 0 bases at J, with 12 bases in the middle. The CDR3 has 15 amino acids. Per germline, CDR1 SGHTA and CDR2 FQGNSA.

The V and J genes are TRBV19 and TRBJ1-2, with a possible D match to TRBD1 (6 bases). The CDR3 totals 17 residues. Per germline, CDR1 LNHDA and CDR2 SQIVND (reference sequence). The germline V and J ends were trimmed by 3 bases and 5 bases, with 22 bases remaining between them. The CDR3 region is CASSINRAVGLGYGYTF. CDR3 coding DNA: TGTGCCAGTAGTATCAACAGGGCGGTCGGTCTCGGGTATGGCTACACCTTC.

This clone was recorded once. The rearrangement links TRBV5-1 to TRBJ2-1, with 8 bases fitting TRBD2. J gave up 4 bases and V 0 bases, and 9 bases lay outside the gene matches. The CDR3 runs to 17 residues. Germline V gives CDR1 SGHRS, CDR2 YFSETQ. The CDR3 here is CASSLGGGAGAYNEQFF. The CDR3 nucleotides read TGCGCCAGCAGCTTGGGGGGGGGAGCGGGAGCGTACAATGAGCAGTTCTTC.

Turning to this clone: One end of the junction is discordant with germline, which a read error may explain. The genes are TRBV25-1 and TRBJ1-2; D unclear. The CDR3 is 15 amino acids. Germline-derived CDR1 and CDR2 are MGHDK and SYGVNS. The CDR3 region is CASSEYRHSWPNRGF. CDR3 DNA sequence: TGTGCCAGCAGTGAATATCGTCACAGCTGGCCAAATCGGGGCTTC.

This sequence joins TRBV6-6 and TRBJ1-2, with D tentatively TRBD1 (6 bases). The V end was cut by 2 bases, the J end by 4 bases, with 14 bases between. The germline CDR1 and CDR2 sequences are MNHNY and SVGAGI (reference sequence). CDR3 length equals 15 residues. The CDR3 region is CASSYDRGQSYGYTF. The DNA of the CDR3 is TGTGCCAGCAGTTACGACCGAGGACAGAGCTATGGCTACACCTTC.

This rearrangement joins TRBV25-1 to TRBJ2-7; D may be TRBD1 (5 bases). Germline V gene lookup returns CDR1 MGHDK and CDR2 SYGVNS. V was clipped by 3 bases and J by 3 bases, with 15 bases between them. The CDR3 has 15 amino acids. CDR3 residues: CASSEVAGPGYEQYF. CDR3 DNA sequence: TGTGCCAGCAGTGAGGTAGCAGGGCCAGGCTACGAGCAGTACTTC.

This clone has only a few counts. As DNA, the CDR3 is TGTGCCAGCAGCTTAGCAAGTGCGGGGACTAGCACAGATACGCAGTATTTT. Translation gives CASSLASAGTSTDTQYF. The chain links TRBV7-3 to TRBJ2-3; perhaps TRBD2 as D (6 bases). Trimming cost V 2 bases and J 0 bases, with 15 bases left between them. The CDR3 spans 17 residues. From germline, CDR1 is SGHTA and CDR2 FQGTGA.

The chain has TRBV10-3 and TRBJ2-3; 7 bases map to TRBD1. CDR1 and CDR2 (germline): ENHRY, SYGVKD. This CDR3 contains 16 residues. J lost 0 bases, V lost 0 bases, and 3 bases had no gene match. CDR3 in amino acids: CAISESSQGSTDTQYF. Here the CDR3 DNA reads TGTGCCATCAGTGAGTCGTCACAGGGGAGCACAGATACGCAGTATTTT.

V and J are TRBV9 and TRBJ2-5, with TRBD1 as a possible D gene (6 bases). The germline V gene encodes CDR1 SGDLS and CDR2 YYNGEE. The CDR3 extends over 17 amino acids. V lost 0 bases to trimming and J lost 0 bases, with 15 bases between them. DNA for the CDR3: TGTGCCAGCAGCGTAGCTCCATCAGGGGCCAACCAAGAGACCCAGTACTTC. Translating it yields CASSVAPSGANQETQYF.

This clone was observed a handful of times. The chain recombines TRBV7-9 with TRBJ1-2; 7 nucleotides agree with TRBD1. CDR1 and CDR2 from the germline V gene are SEHNR and FQNEAQ (reference sequence). This CDR3 region has 14 residues. The V segment lost 4 bases and the J segment 2 bases; nucleotides outside the gene matches: 4. CDR3 in amino acids: CASSSGQRNYGYTF. CDR3 DNA sequence: TGTGCCAGCAGCTCGGGACAGCGAAACTATGGCTACACCTTC.

The chain uses TRBV6-5 and TRBJ1-4; D ambiguous. CDR3 length equals 12 residues. CDR1 and CDR2 (germline): MNHEY, SVGAGI. V lost 7 bases to trimming and J lost 4 bases, with 7 bases between them. The CDR3: CASTTGNEKLFF. The CDR3 DNA sequence: TGTGCCAGCACAACGGGTAATGAAAAACTGTTTTTT.

The CDR3 DNA reads TGTGCCAGCGGATGGACAGTTCCCGGGGAGCTGTTTTTT. Its protein is CASGWTVPGELFF. This chain uses TRBV28 with TRBJ2-2; D might be TRBD1 (6 bases). Deletions cut 8 bases from V and 6 bases from J, with 13 bases between. The CDR3 is made up of 13 amino acids. The germline CDR1 and CDR2 sequences are MDHEN and SYDVKM. The whole variable domain, remainder taken from reference TRBV28 and TRBJ2-2, is DVKVTQSSRYLVKRTGEKVFLECVQDMDHENMFWYRQDPGLGLRLIYFSYDVKMKEKGDIPEGYSVSREKKERFSLILESASTNQTSMYLCASGWTVPGELFFGEGSRLTVL.

In this sample, this clone turned up once. V is TRBV28 and J is TRBJ2-1, with TRBD1 matching 12 bases. This CDR3 spans 13 amino acids. Germline lookup yields CDR1 MDHEN and CDR2 SYDVKM. J was trimmed by 14 bases and V by 6 bases; bases with no gene match: 8. CDR3 DNA: TGTGCCAGCAGCCCGGGGGACAGGGGGCTTGAGTTCTTC. Translation gives CASSPGDRGLEFF. Looking up the rest from reference TRBV28 and TRBJ2-1 gives the full variable domain: DVKVTQSSRYLVKRTGEKVFLECVQDMDHENMFWYRQDPGLGLRLIYFSYDVKMKEKGDIPEGYSVSREKKERFSLILESASTNQTSMYLCASSPGDRGLEFFGPGTRLTVL.

The gene calls are TRBV29-1 and TRBJ1-2, with 9 bases identical to TRBD1. The CDR3 loop spans 12 amino acids. V trimming: 3 bases; J trimming: 5 bases; junction bases outside the gene matches: 1. Germline V gene data show CDR1 as SQVTM and CDR2 as ANQGSEA. The CDR3 nucleotides are TGCAGCGTTGAGGACAGGGGTTATGGCTACACCTTC. Translating gives CSVEDRGYGYTF.

The rearrangement joins TRBV7-6 to TRBJ2-5; D is undetermined. There are 12 residues in the CDR3. CDR1 is SGHVS and CDR2 is FNYEAQ in the germline V gene. The germline V and J ends were trimmed by 3 bases and 2 bases, with 4 bases remaining between them. CDR3 protein: CASSFSQETQYF. The CDR3 bases are TGTGCCAGCAGCTTTTCGCAAGAGACCCAGTACTTC.

This chain links TRBV28 with TRBJ2-1, with D unresolved. V shed 5 bases and J shed 8 bases, with 7 bases lying between them. The germline V gene has CDR1 MDHEN and CDR2 SYDVKM. The CDR3 loop spans 11 amino acids. This CDR3 is CASSPRYEQFF. For the CDR3, the DNA is TGTGCCAGCAGTCCCAGATATGAGCAGTTCTTC.

The chain employs TRBV5-5 and TRBJ1-2; 11 bases line up with TRBD1. The CDR3 loop spans 12 amino acids. J lost 10 bases, V lost 4 bases, and 3 bases had no gene match. In germline, CDR1 is SGHKS, CDR2 YYEKEE (reference sequence). CDR3 nucleotides: TGTGCCAGCAGCACAGGACAGGGGGCCTACACCTTC. This gives the protein CASSTGQGAYTF.

The CDR3 bases are TGTGCCAGTAAACGGACGGGAGTGGTGGAGCAGTACTTC. It yields the protein CASKRTGVVEQYF. The genes are TRBV6-5 and TRBJ2-7, with D perhaps matching TRBD2 (6 bases). V was pared by 9 bases and J by 7 bases, with 19 bases between. Germline-derived CDR1 and CDR2 are MNHEY and SVGAGI. The CDR3 totals 13 residues.

This clone was observed a handful of times. The V and J genes are TRBV2 and TRBJ1-1; 7 bases line up with TRBD1. There are 15 residues in the CDR3. J was trimmed by 0 bases and V by 2 bases; bases with no gene match: 3. Germline lookup yields CDR1 SNHLY and CDR2 FYNNEI. CDR3 sequence: CASSEIGQVNTEAFF. The CDR3 bases are TGTGCCAGCAGTGAAATCGGACAGGTGAACACTGAAGCTTTCTTT.

V usage is TRBV5-1 and J usage is TRBJ2-1, with D uncertain. Between the trimmed V and J ends, which lost 0 bases and 6 bases, there was a span of 10 bases. Per germline, CDR1 SGHRS and CDR2 YFSETQ. This CDR3 is built from 14 residues. In DNA form, the CDR3 reads TGCGCCAGCAGCTTGGTTTCAGGATCCAATGAGCAGTTCTTC. It codes for CASSLVSGSNEQFF. The whole variable domain, remainder taken from reference TRBV5-1 and TRBJ2-1, is KAGVTQTPRYLIKTRGQQVTLSCSPISGHRSVSWYQQTPGQGLQFLFEYFSETQRNKGNFPGRFSGRQFSNSRSEMNVSTLELGDSALYLCASSLVSGSNEQFFGPGTRLTVL.

The V call is TRBV23-1, the J call TRBJ2-2; TRBD1 aligns across 7 bases. TRBV23-1 qualifies as an ORF whose function is uncertain. The CDR3 covers 16 residues. Trimming took 8 bases from V and 1 from J; bases not matched to a gene: 10. CDR3 residues: CASSPRDRENTGELFF. The CDR3 DNA is TGCGCCAGCTCTCCACGCGACAGGGAGAACACCGGGGAGCTGTTTTTT.